These 26 T cell receptor beta chains originate from one sample sequenced in a study of OX40 agonist ivuxolimab in advanced cancers. Clones were read by immunoSEQ multiplex PCR, and TCRdb kept only the in-frame ones, dropping some. The table includes 11,000 to 15,000 clones, 80% detected once. Source: CD4+ or CD8+ T cells sorted from blood, taken in a trial of the OX40 agonist ivuxolimab. These TCRs come from an adult with an advanced solid tumor such as melanoma, head and neck, liver or kidney cancer.

This clone showed up just once. This chain links TRBV6-1 with TRBJ2-7; D remains ambiguous. The germline gives CDR1 MNHNS, CDR2 SASEGT. This CDR3 has 14 residues. Trimming took off 3 bases at V and 0 bases at J, with 9 bases between the two ends. The CDR3 nucleotides read TGTGCCAGCAGTGACGCCGACCCCTCCTACGAGCAGTACTTC. It specifies CASSDADPSYEQYF.

This chain connects TRBV14 to TRBJ2-3, with 7 bases fitting TRBD1. The trim removed 3 bases at V and 6 bases at J, leaving 6 bases unmatched. Germline CDR1 SGHDN, CDR2 FVKESK. The CDR3 runs 14 residues. CDR3 bases: TGTGCCAGCAGCCAGACAGGGAGTATGGATACGCAGTATTTT. It translates to CASSQTGSMDTQYF.

The chain links TRBV6-5 to TRBJ2-3, with TRBD2 matching 12 bases. The V and J ends lost 4 bases and 4 bases, in that order; junction bases with no gene match: 6. Germline-derived CDR1 and CDR2 are MNHEY and SVGAGI. This CDR3 spans 16 amino acids. This CDR3 reads CASSFSTSGSADTQYF. The CDR3 nucleotides are TGTGCCAGCAGTTTTTCGACTAGCGGGAGTGCAGATACGCAGTATTTT.

The chain recombines TRBV5-4 with TRBJ1-1; possibly TRBD1 for D (5 bases). Per germline, CDR1 SGHNT and CDR2 YYREEE (reference sequence). The V gene lost 3 bases and the J gene lost 0 bases, with 6 bases spanning the gap. The CDR3 length is 13 residues. The CDR3 sequence is CASSWTLNTEAFF. DNA of the CDR3: TGTGCCAGCAGCTGGACACTGAACACTGAAGCTTTCTTT.

The chain employs TRBV6-5 and TRBJ2-1; D unclear. This CDR3 is 13 amino acids long. Germline V lookup: CDR1 MNHEY, CDR2 SVGAGI. The ends were cut back, 7 bases at V and 5 bases at J, with 12 bases in the middle. In DNA form, the CDR3 reads TGTGCCAGCATCTCGCATGGGGACAATGAGCAGTTCTTC. Translation: CASISHGDNEQFF.

The table lists this clone with a few counts. This chain joins TRBV30 and TRBJ1-1; D unclear. The germline V gene has CDR1 GTSNPN and CDR2 SVGIG (reference sequence). The germline V and J ends were trimmed by 0 bases and 11 bases, with 19 bases remaining between them. The CDR3 contains 14 residues. The CDR3 nucleotides are TGTGCCTGGAGTGTACCAGGAGGTTCGGTCGAGGCTTTCTTT. Protein product: CAWSVPGGSVEAFF.

V and J are TRBV6-6 and TRBJ2-1; D may be TRBD2 (6 bases). V lost 8 bases to trimming and J lost 10 bases, with 9 bases between them. This CDR3 has 10 residues. CDR1 is MNHNY and CDR2 is SVGAGI in the germline V gene (reference sequence). The CDR3 here is CASAGWEQFF. CDR3 nucleotide sequence: TGTGCCAGCGCGGGGTGGGAGCAGTTCTTC.

The chain employs TRBV9 and TRBJ2-7, with D perhaps TRBD2 (5 bases). The germline V gene has CDR1 SGDLS and CDR2 YYNGEE. V lost 3 bases, J lost 6 bases, and 16 bases lay in between. The CDR3 extends over 14 amino acids. CDR3 protein: CASSGSGVGGEQYF. The DNA of the CDR3 is TGTGCCAGCAGCGGGTCCGGGGTTGGAGGCGAGCAGTACTTC.

This clone showed up just once. The genes are TRBV11-2 and TRBJ2-2; 11 positions agree with TRBD1. Germline assignment: CDR1 SGHAT and CDR2 FQNNGV. CDR3 size: 15 residues. Unmatched junction bases numbered 6, after V lost 4 bases and J lost 8 bases. The CDR3 nucleotides read TGTGCCAGCAGCTCCGGACAGGGGGCATCGGGGGAGCTGTTTTTT. It specifies CASSSGQGASGELFF. Full variable domain (outside the CDR3, taken from reference TRBV11-2 and TRBJ2-2): EAGVAQSPRYKIIEKRQSVAFWCNPISGHATLYWYQQILGQGPKLLIQFQNNGVVDDSQLPKDRFSAERLKGVDSTLKIQPAKLEDSAVYLCASSSGQGASGELFFGEGSRLTVL.

The chain joins TRBV6-6 to TRBJ1-2, with a weak D call TRBD1 (5 bases). Looked up from germline, CDR1 is MNHNY and CDR2 is SVGAGI (reference sequence). The ends were cut back, 6 bases at V and 3 bases at J, with 17 bases in the middle. This CDR3 is 15 amino acids long. The CDR3 region is CASRPKGVSYYGYTF. CDR3 in DNA: TGTGCCAGCAGACCGAAAGGGGTCTCATACTATGGCTACACCTTC.

The V call is TRBV7-2, the J call TRBJ2-7; the match to TRBD1 covers 7 bases. Germline-derived CDR1 and CDR2 are SGHTA and FQGNSA. Trimming at V came to 5 bases and at J to 2 bases, leaving 15 bases not matched to a gene. CDR3 size: 17 residues. CDR3 sequence: CASSLYPGQVATYEQYF. DNA for the CDR3: TGTGCCAGCAGCCTATACCCCGGACAGGTGGCAACCTACGAGCAGTACTTC.

V is TRBV7-9 and J is TRBJ1-5; no firm D call. CDR3 size: 14 residues. V lost 5 bases to trimming and J lost 7 bases, with 15 bases between them. Germline lookup yields CDR1 SEHNR and CDR2 FQNEAQ (reference sequence). CDR3 DNA sequence: TGTGCCAGCAGCCGTGATGGGATTTACCAGCCCCAGCATTTT. Encoded protein: CASSRDGIYQPQHF.

The V gene is TRBV9, the J gene TRBJ1-1; D remains ambiguous. V lost 4 bases, J lost 5 bases, and 12 bases lay in between. The CDR3 loop spans 13 amino acids. Germline CDR1 reads SGDLS; CDR2 reads YYNGEE. CDR3 DNA: TGTGCCAGCAGCCTCGACGGGAGGACTGAAGCTTTCTTT. The encoded protein is CASSLDGRTEAFF.

As DNA, the CDR3 is TGTGCCAGCAGTTTCACCGGGACTAGGGAGACCCAGTACTTC. Translated, it gives CASSFTGTRETQYF. The J gene is TRBJ2-5, the V gene TRBV6-5; TRBD2 matches 8 bases. From germline, CDR1 is MNHEY and CDR2 SVGAGI. The CDR3 totals 14 residues. V lost 4 bases and J lost 5; bases outside the gene matches: 6.

In its sample, this clone was seen a few times. The chain's CDR3 is CASRPGWRRSDHYNEQFF. CDR3 DNA: TGTGCCAGCAGGCCGGGTTGGCGGAGATCGGACCACTACAATGAGCAGTTCTTC. The chain couples TRBV7-8 to TRBJ2-1; D not resolved. Germline CDR1 and CDR2: SGHVS and FQNEAQ. This CDR3 has 18 amino acids. V lost 6 bases and J 3 bases, leaving 24 bases between the germline ends.

The chain has TRBV5-1 and TRBJ2-5, with 7 bases matching TRBD1. The V gene's germline CDR1 is SGHRS and CDR2 YFSETQ. There are 16 residues in the CDR3. V dropped 2 bases and J dropped 5; count of bases not matched to a gene: 12. CDR3 sequence: CASSFHAGGPEETQYF. The CDR3 coding sequence is TGCGCCAGCAGCTTCCACGCAGGGGGACCGGAGGAGACCCAGTACTTC. The variable domain in full, with the rest retrieved from reference TRBV5-1 and TRBJ2-5, is KAGVTQTPRYLIKTRGQQVTLSCSPISGHRSVSWYQQTPGQGLQFLFEYFSETQRNKGNFPGRFSGRQFSNSRSEMNVSTLELGDSALYLCASSFHAGGPEETQYFGPGTRLLVL.

The chain combines TRBV13 with TRBJ2-3, with 9 positions matching TRBD1. This CDR3 contains 12 residues. Losses at the gene ends were 5 bases for V and 11 bases for J; bases not matched to a gene: 5. Germline values: CDR1 PRHDT, CDR2 FYEKMQ (reference sequence). In DNA, the CDR3 is TGTGCCAGCAGCCACAGGGGGCGAGGGCAGTATTTT. Its protein product is CASSHRGRGQYF.

The rearrangement links TRBV9 to TRBJ2-7; 7 positions match TRBD2. CDR3 length equals 15 residues. V dropped 4 bases and J dropped 2; count of bases not matched to a gene: 9. Germline V gene data show CDR1 as SGDLS and CDR2 as YYNGEE. CDR3 sequence: CASSPRTGGTYEQYF. In nucleotides, the CDR3 is TGTGCCAGCAGCCCGAGGACGGGAGGAACCTACGAGCAGTACTTC.

V usage is TRBV6-5 and J usage is TRBJ2-1; 11 bases are a match to TRBD2. Germline loops: CDR1 MNHEY, CDR2 SVGAGI. V shed 2 bases, J shed 7 bases, and the junction held 7 bases outside the gene matches. CDR3 length: 16 amino acids. CDR3 residues: CASSYPLAGGVNEQFF. The CDR3 coding sequence is TGTGCCAGCAGTTACCCGCTAGCGGGAGGTGTAAATGAGCAGTTCTTC.

The table lists this clone with a few counts. The chain combines TRBV6-1 with TRBJ2-7; D remains unclear. Germline V lookup: CDR1 MNHNS, CDR2 SASEGT. V was cut by 0 bases and J by 3 bases, with 15 bases left in between. This CDR3 region has 16 residues. The CDR3 region is CASSEAMIGFRYEQYF. DNA for the CDR3: TGTGCCAGCAGTGAAGCTATGATCGGGTTCCGCTACGAGCAGTACTTC.

This clone appeared a single time. The rearrangement uses TRBV27 and TRBJ2-7, with 9 bases that match TRBD1. Unmatched junction bases numbered 10, after V lost 7 bases and J lost 3 bases. The V gene's germline CDR1 is MNHEY and CDR2 SMNVEV (reference sequence). The CDR3 is 15 residues long. The CDR3 nucleotides read TGTGCCAGCACGGGCGGGACAGGGAAATTCTACGAGCAGTACTTC. This sequence encodes CASTGGTGKFYEQYF.

The chain recombines TRBV7-9 with TRBJ2-7; D is ambiguous. Germline V gene sequence: CDR1 SEHNR, CDR2 FQNEAQ (reference sequence). The CDR3 sequence is 13 residues long. V lost 1 base to trimming and J lost 2 bases, with 6 bases between them. CDR3 sequence reads: CASSLGYPYEQYF. The CDR3 nucleotides read TGTGCCAGCAGCTTAGGGTACCCCTACGAGCAGTACTTC.

The chain uses TRBV6-6 and TRBJ1-1; 10 bases are shared with TRBD1. With V trimmed by 5 bases and J by 4 bases, 4 bases remained unmatched. The CDR3 totals 14 residues. CDR1 and CDR2 (germline): MNHNY, SVGAGI (reference sequence). The DNA for the CDR3 is TGTGCCAGCAGTACCCGGACAGGGGGCACTGAAGCTTTCTTT. Protein product: CASSTRTGGTEAFF.

The chain links TRBV4-1 to TRBJ1-1; D gene uncertain. V shed 4 bases and J shed 3 bases, with 9 bases lying between them. Germline V gene sequence: CDR1 MGHRA, CDR2 YSYEKL. This CDR3 has 13 amino acids. As DNA, the CDR3 is TGCGCCAGCAGCCCAAAGTTAGACACTGAAGCTTTCTTT. Amino acid sequence: CASSPKLDTEAFF.

V and J are TRBV28 and TRBJ2-2, with D possibly being TRBD2 (5 bases). CDR3 length: 15 amino acids. Per the germline V gene, CDR1 is MDHEN and CDR2 is SYDVKM. Trimming cost V 3 bases and J 8 bases, with 16 bases left between them. For the CDR3, the DNA is TGTGCCAGCAGTTTTAGGCTAGCCCCTAGGGGGGAGCTGTTTTTT. Its protein is CASSFRLAPRGELFF.

V is TRBV9 and J is TRBJ2-3, with 8 bases identical to TRBD2. Germline trimming cut 3 bases from V and 0 bases from J; bases unmatched to any gene: 3. The CDR3 is made up of 15 amino acids. CDR1 SGDLS and CDR2 YYNGEE come from the germline V gene. CDR3 protein: CASSGSGMSTDTQYF. The CDR3 region has the DNA TGTGCCAGCAGCGGTAGCGGGATGAGCACAGATACGCAGTATTTT.